This T cell receptor beta chain was obtained from a study of blood T cells in healthy people across ages. CDR3 length equals 17 residues. Unmatched junction bases numbered 11, after V lost 2 bases and J lost 3 bases. The germline gives CDR1 MDHEN, CDR2 SYDVKM. A second about 7 to 12 cycle PCR used barcoded and J-beta primers. Every cDNA molecule carried a tag from a template-switch adaptor bearing 12 random nucleotides. TCRdb processed the 5' RACE reads anew with MiXCR; each CDR3 protein has one entry. Among around 990,000 distinct CDR3 sequences listed, under 40% were seen once. Donors ranged from 6 to 90 years old and were healthy Caucasians in Russia.

Sequenced input: blood. V gene TRBV28 combines with J gene TRBJ2-5, with TRBD1 matching over 8 bases. This TCR was recovered from a young man in good health. CDR3 sequence reads: CASSLAPSRGQEETQYF. CDR3 nucleotides: TGTGCCAGCAGTTTAGCCCCCAGCAGGGGGCAAGAAGAGACCCAGTACTTC.